These 30 T cell receptor beta chains were sequenced from one sample in a study of T cell responses to AZD1222 COVID-19 vaccine. The method was immunoSEQ multiplex PCR; TCRdb's version includes in-frame clones alone and lacks a portion of them. Of 130,000 or so clones in the sample, 90% were seen once. This specimen consisted of peripheral blood, obtained on day 0 of AZD1222 vaccination. These receptors were taken from an adult in good health.

The rearrangement links TRBV4-1 to TRBJ1-6, with D perhaps matching TRBD1 (6 bases). V lost 1 base to trimming and J lost 9 bases, with 16 bases between them. Germline CDR1 reads MGHRA; CDR2 reads YSYEKL. The CDR3 loop spans 16 amino acids. CDR3: CASSQAIQGVSSPLHF. Here the CDR3 DNA reads TGCGCCAGCAGCCAAGCCATACAGGGCGTGAGTTCACCCCTCCACTTT.

The chain carries TRBV28 and TRBJ1-1; no clear D. The V end lost 2 bases, the J end lost 6 bases, and 13 bases lay between the germline ends. Germline values: CDR1 MDHEN, CDR2 SYDVKM. This CDR3 contains 14 residues. The CDR3 sequence is CASSLLGFRPEAFF. The CDR3 region has the DNA TGTGCCAGCAGTTTACTGGGATTCCGGCCTGAAGCTTTCTTT.

The chain carries TRBV28 and TRBJ1-2, with TRBD1 as a possible D gene (5 bases). Germline CDR1 is MDHEN and CDR2 is SYDVKM. The CDR3 contains 15 residues. V shed 7 bases and J shed 4 bases, with 19 bases lying between them. As DNA, the CDR3 is TGTGCCAGCAACCTGGCCCCCGAGGGACTCTATGGCTACACCTTC. It specifies CASNLAPEGLYGYTF.

The chain has TRBV12-3 or TRBV12-4 and TRBJ1-1, with 7 bases fitting TRBD1. The J segment lost 11 bases and the V segment lost 7 bases, leaving 10 bases of the junction unmatched. The CDR3 sequence is 12 residues long. CDR3 coding DNA: TGTGCCAGCATCAATCCGGGACAGATGGCTTTCTTT. Translation gives CASINPGQMAFF.

The chain combines TRBV7-2 with TRBJ2-5, with D unresolved. Between the trimmed V and J ends, which lost 4 bases and 3 bases, there was a span of 15 bases. The germline V gene has CDR1 SGHTA and CDR2 FQGNSA. This CDR3 is built from 15 residues. The CDR3 here is CASSSDPFSKETQYF. The CDR3 DNA reads as TGTGCCAGCAGCTCCGACCCGTTTTCAAAAGAGACCCAGTACTTC. The full variable domain, its missing parts supplied by reference TRBV7-2 and TRBJ2-5, is GAGVSQSPSNKVTEKGKDVELRCDPISGHTALYWYRQSLGQGLEFLIYFQGNSAPDKSGLPSDRFSAERTGGSVSTLTIQRTQQEDSAVYLCASSSDPFSKETQYFGPGTRLLVL.

The chain couples TRBV28 to TRBJ1-2; D gene unclear. Germline CDR1 reads MDHEN; CDR2 reads SYDVKM. The V and J ends lost 2 bases and 4 bases respectively, with 8 bases between them. This CDR3 spans 13 amino acids. The CDR3 loop reads CASSLGQSYGYTF. CDR3 DNA: TGTGCCAGCAGTTTAGGGCAGAGCTATGGCTACACCTTC.

The J gene is TRBJ1-5, the V gene TRBV19; D is unclear. The V gene lost 3 bases and the J gene lost 6 bases, with 12 bases spanning the gap. The germline V gene encodes CDR1 LNHDA and CDR2 SQIVND (reference sequence). This CDR3 region has 14 residues. The CDR3 spells CASSIIGRAQPQHF. The CDR3 DNA reads as TGTGCCAGTAGTATCATTGGGCGGGCTCAGCCCCAGCATTTT.

This chain connects TRBV27 to TRBJ1-6; TRBD1 might be the D (5 bases). Trimming removed 5 bases from V and 2 bases from J, with 16 bases in between. This CDR3 has 17 amino acids. Looked up from germline, CDR1 is MNHEY and CDR2 is SMNVEV (reference sequence). CDR3 DNA: TGTGCCAGCAGTCACGGACCCATGGGGCCCTATAATTCACCCCTCCACTTT. Its translation is CASSHGPMGPYNSPLHF.

The chain has TRBV9 and TRBJ1-3; D ambiguous. Germline V gene data show CDR1 as SGDLS and CDR2 as YYNGEE. Trimming removed 4 bases at V and 7 bases at J, with 15 bases between. CDR3 length equals 14 residues. The CDR3 DNA reads TGTGCCAGCAGCACTCGGGTTGCGGGGAACACCATATATTTT. It translates to CASSTRVAGNTIYF.

This clone was recorded only once. The chain couples TRBV12-5 to TRBJ2-1; 7 bases align to TRBD1. This CDR3 is built from 15 residues. Losses at the gene ends were 6 bases for V and 5 bases for J; bases not matched to a gene: 10. Germline V lookup: CDR1 LGHNT, CDR2 FRNRAP. The CDR3 region has the DNA TGTGCTAGTGGCTTACGACAGGGATGGCACAATGAGCAGTTCTTC. Amino acids: CASGLRQGWHNEQFF.

This clone was seen a single time. This sequence joins TRBV24-1 and TRBJ1-1; TRBD1 matches 9 bases. The germline CDR1 and CDR2 sequences are KGHDR and SFDVKD. V lost 1 base, J lost 11 bases, and 7 bases stayed unmatched. The CDR3 loop spans 14 amino acids. CDR3 sequence: CATSDFRTGVGAFF. CDR3 bases: TGTGCCACCAGTGATTTCAGGACAGGGGTTGGGGCTTTCTTT.

This chain links TRBV6-5 with TRBJ1-1, with D perhaps matching TRBD1 (6 bases). Germline V gives CDR1 MNHEY, CDR2 SVGAGI. The CDR3 length is 15 residues. Trimming took off 8 bases at V and 3 bases at J, with 19 bases between the two ends. CDR3 sequence: CASGTLGGSHTEAFF. The CDR3 coding sequence is TGTGCCAGCGGCACCTTAGGGGGATCCCACACTGAAGCTTTCTTT.

V gene TRBV13 combines with J gene TRBJ2-7; TRBD1 might be the D (5 bases). Per the germline V gene, CDR1 is PRHDT and CDR2 is FYEKMQ (reference sequence). V shed 2 bases and J shed 3 bases, with 5 bases lying between them. The CDR3 has 12 amino acids. CDR3 in amino acids: CASSLRGYEQYF. DNA of the CDR3: TGTGCCAGCAGCTTAAGGGGCTACGAGCAGTACTTC. Variable domain in full (rest from reference TRBV13 and TRBJ2-7): AAGVIQSPRHLIKEKRETATLKCYPIPRHDTVYWYQQGPGQDPQFLISFYEKMQSDKGSIPDRFSAQQFSDYHSELNMSSLELGDSALYFCASSLRGYEQYFGPGTRLTVT.

V gene TRBV25-1 combines with J gene TRBJ1-2, with 11 bases fitting TRBD1. The CDR3 loop spans 15 amino acids. CDR1 and CDR2 (germline): MGHDK, SYGVNS. V trimming: 8 bases; J trimming: 8 bases; junction bases outside the gene matches: 13. In DNA form, the CDR3 reads TGTGCCAGCCGCCCCTCGGACAGGGGGCTGGGGGGCTACACCTTC. It codes for CASRPSDRGLGGYTF.

The rearrangement joins TRBV30 to TRBJ1-5; tentatively, D is TRBD1 (6 bases). With 4 bases removed from V and 0 bases from J, the gap between germline ends came to 13 bases. This CDR3 region has 15 residues. In germline, CDR1 is GTSNPN, CDR2 SVGIG (reference sequence). The CDR3 DNA sequence: TGTGCCTGGAACATACAGGGCTATAGCAATCAGCCCCAGCATTTT. It specifies CAWNIQGYSNQPQHF.

The rearrangement joins TRBV30 to TRBJ1-1; D gene uncertain. Deletions cut 5 bases from V and 7 bases from J, with 14 bases between. This CDR3 is 12 amino acids long. Germline CDR1 reads GTSNPN; CDR2 reads SVGIG (reference sequence). CDR3 in DNA: TGTGCCTGGGCCCCCCAGCGCCTTGAAGCTTTCTTT. Translation: CAWAPQRLEAFF.

This clone was counted a few times. The chain employs TRBV5-4 and TRBJ2-7; possibly TRBD1 for D (5 bases). Germline CDR1 is SGHNT and CDR2 is YYREEE (reference sequence). The CDR3 contains 14 residues. V lost 0 bases and J 5 bases, leaving 12 bases between the germline ends. CDR3 sequence: CASSLVGARDEQYF. DNA for the CDR3: TGTGCCAGCAGCTTGGTTGGGGCCAGGGACGAGCAGTACTTC.

The genes are TRBV21-1 and TRBJ1-5. TRBV21-1 is reported as a pseudogene. The CDR3 totals 13 residues. CDR3 sequence reads: CASSTGGNQPQHF. The CDR3 DNA sequence: TGTGCCAGCAGCACCGGTGGCAATCAGCCCCAGCATTTT.

The chain uses TRBV28 and TRBJ1-4; a possible D gene is TRBD1 (5 bases). This CDR3 has 14 residues. Germline values: CDR1 MDHEN, CDR2 SYDVKM. V shed 3 bases and J shed 6 bases, with 11 bases lying between them. The CDR3 region is CASSFGGSHEKLFF. As DNA, the CDR3 is TGTGCCAGCAGTTTCGGGGGGTCGCATGAAAAACTGTTTTTT.

With respect to this clone: One end of the junction fails to match germline, which may point to a read error. The chain combines TRBV28 with TRBJ1-4; 7 bases are a match to TRBD1. Germline CDR1 MDHEN, CDR2 SYDVKM. The CDR3 extends over 11 amino acids. This CDR3 reads CASSLRGQPVF. Written as DNA, the CDR3 is TGTGCCAGCAGTCTAAGGGGACAGCCAGTCTTT.

The CDR3 bases are TGTGCCAGCAGTCTCTCTCGTAGGGCAGGGGGAGACGAAAAACTGTTTTTT. Amino acid sequence: CASSLSRRAGGDEKLFF. The rearrangement joins TRBV7-2 to TRBJ1-4; TRBD1 matches 7 bases. J gave up 8 bases and V 6 bases, and 18 bases lay outside the gene matches. The CDR3 extends over 17 amino acids. From germline, CDR1 is SGHTA and CDR2 FQGNSA.

The chain has TRBV19 and TRBJ1-3, with 7 nucleotides matching TRBD1. Germline V CDR1 and CDR2: LNHDA, SQIVND (reference sequence). The CDR3 totals 14 residues. With 6 bases clipped from V and 2 bases from J, the junction kept 4 bases outside the gene matches. DNA of the CDR3: TGTGCCAGTAGCAAGGGACAGCCTGGAAACACCATATATTTT. It codes for CASSKGQPGNTIYF. The full variable domain, in which reference TRBV19 and TRBJ1-3 provide the parts outside the CDR3, is DGGITQSPKYLFRKEGQNVTLSCEQNLNHDAMYWYRQDPGQGLRLIYYSQIVNDFQKGDIAEGYSVSREKKESFPLTVTSAQKNPTAFYLCASSKGQPGNTIYFGEGSWLTVV.

The chain combines TRBV27 with TRBJ2-1, with no clear D. Trimming pared 6 bases from V and 0 bases from J, leaving 9 bases between. The germline gives CDR1 MNHEY, CDR2 SMNVEV (reference sequence). The CDR3 spans 14 residues. The CDR3 bases are TGTGCCAGCAGCTACCAGAGCTCCTACAATGAGCAGTTCTTC. Its protein is CASSYQSSYNEQFF.

V and J are TRBV3-1 (or the pseudogene TRBV3-2) and TRBJ2-4; the D is unclear. CDR1 and CDR2 from the germline V gene are LGHDT and YNNKEL (reference sequence). The CDR3 sequence is 15 residues long. The V end lost 2 bases, the J end lost 1 base, and 9 bases lay between the germline ends. The CDR3, as DNA: TGTGCCAGCAGCCAAATGGGTACTGCCAAAAACATTCAGTACTTC. Translated: CASSQMGTAKNIQYF.

The chain carries TRBV4-3 and TRBJ2-7; 9 positions agree with TRBD1. The V gene end was trimmed by 4 bases and the J gene end by 0 bases; junction bases not matched to a gene: 7. Germline values: CDR1 LGHNA, CDR2 YSLEER. The CDR3 is 16 amino acids. CDR3 protein: CASSREQGAPSYEQYF. CDR3 bases: TGCGCCAGCAGCCGCGAACAGGGGGCCCCCTCCTACGAGCAGTACTTC.

The genes are TRBV6-1 and TRBJ1-2, with no clear D. The CDR3 extends over 12 amino acids. V shed 1 base and J shed 7 bases, with 7 bases lying between them. Germline CDR1 MNHNS, CDR2 SASEGT. This CDR3 reads CASSEVRSGYTF. For the CDR3, the DNA is TGTGCCAGCAGTGAAGTCCGTAGTGGCTACACCTTC.

This chain uses TRBV18 with TRBJ1-3; a possible D gene is TRBD1 (6 bases). The CDR3 runs to 15 residues. Trimming pared 3 bases from V and 4 bases from J, leaving 13 bases between. The germline gives CDR1 KGHSH, CDR2 LQKENI. The CDR3 region is CASSPIPGAGNTIYF. The CDR3 DNA reads as TGTGCCAGCTCACCGATCCCGGGGGCAGGAAACACCATATATTTT.

This chain uses TRBV11-3 with TRBJ2-1; D gene uncertain. Germline V gene lookup returns CDR1 SGHNT and CDR2 YENEEA. CDR3 length equals 13 residues. V lost 0 bases, J lost 4 bases, and 4 bases lay in between. The DNA of the CDR3 is TGTGCCAGCAGCTTAGACGGATACAATGAGCAGTTCTTC. Amino acids: CASSLDGYNEQFF.

This clone was observed once. The chain carries TRBV6-2 or TRBV6-3 and TRBJ1-2, with 7 bases that match TRBD1. V lost 5 bases and J lost 4; bases outside the gene matches: 7. The CDR3 is 14 residues long. The germline V gene encodes CDR1 MNHEY and CDR2 SVGEGT. Here the CDR3 DNA reads TGTGCCAGCAGTCCGGGACAGAGAATCTATGGCTACACCTTC. This sequence encodes CASSPGQRIYGYTF.

The chain has TRBV28 and TRBJ1-4, with unresolved D. V gave up 10 bases and J gave up 3 bases, with 12 bases separating them. There are 13 residues in the CDR3. The germline V gene encodes CDR1 MDHEN and CDR2 SYDVKM. The DNA of the CDR3 is TGTGCCATCCAACTCAGAGCTAATGAAAAACTGTTTTTT. Residues: CAIQLRANEKLFF.